The present T cell receptor (beta chain) was sequenced within a study of T-cell memory formation after mild COVID-19. A single record per CDR3 protein comes from TCRdb applying MiXCR to the 5' RACE reads. The sample lists over 12,000 distinct CDR3 sequences, about 20% occurring once. This CDR3 region has 16 residues. Germline CDR1 SGHVS, CDR2 FQNEAQ. V shed 5 bases and J shed 2 bases, with 16 bases lying between them. This clonotype was seen repeatedly, ten times or more. What it binds is not known. Study-wide findings and caveats: Day 15 to 85 contractors were CD4/CD8 balanced; later expanders leaned CD4+. Some SARS-CoV-2-responding clones were already detected in memory before infection. Still unconfirmed is whether the second-wave clones peaking on day 37 recognized SARS-CoV-2.

The rearrangement uses TRBV7-8 and TRBJ2-4; perhaps TRBD1 as D (6 bases). The clonotype was recovered from a man aged 18 to 29 who had mild COVID-19 (a few samples of this study predate the infection). Cell type and time point are not known. The sequenced sample consisted of PBMCs or a T cell subset sorted from them (not recorded which). CDR3 amino acids: CASSRRQGITKNIQYF. The CDR3 coding sequence is TGTGCCAGCAGCCGCAGGCAGGGGATTACCAAAAACATTCAGTACTTC.